The 32 T cell receptor beta chains below were found in one sample sequenced in a study of blood T cell repertoires in COVID-19. Sequencing was performed with immunoSEQ multiplex PCR; in TCRdb, only in-frame clones are kept and a portion is missing. The sample contains about 190,000 clones, around nine tenths of which appear only once. What was sequenced was peripheral blood. The receptors come from a man aged 35-49 years with active or convalescent COVID-19.

The rearrangement links TRBV28 to TRBJ2-5; D call uncertain. The V and J ends lost 3 bases and 5 bases respectively, with 10 bases between them. CDR1 and CDR2 from the germline V gene are MDHEN and SYDVKM. The CDR3 is made up of 13 amino acids. CDR3 loop: CASSLTHGETQYF. The CDR3 bases are TGTGCCAGCAGTTTGACTCATGGGGAGACCCAGTACTTC.

V usage is TRBV7-9 and J usage is TRBJ1-4; 10 positions agree with TRBD1. This CDR3 comprises 16 residues. Germline-derived CDR1 and CDR2 are SEHNR and FQNEAQ (reference sequence). V lost 5 bases, J lost 3 bases, and 6 bases stayed unmatched. This CDR3 is CASSPRTGGANEKLFF. The CDR3, as DNA: TGTGCCAGCAGCCCAAGGACAGGGGGAGCTAATGAAAAACTGTTTTTT.

The rearrangement links TRBV30 to TRBJ1-3; D gene unclear. The V gene lost 5 bases and the J gene lost 0 bases, with 8 bases spanning the gap. CDR1 and CDR2 (germline): GTSNPN, SVGIG (reference sequence). This CDR3 spans 13 amino acids. The CDR3, as DNA: TGTGCCTGGGGCTTATACTCTGGAAACACCATATATTTT. As protein: CAWGLYSGNTIYF.

The rearrangement links TRBV18 to TRBJ2-5, with 7 bases that match TRBD1. With V trimmed by 3 bases and J by 3 bases, 7 bases remained unmatched. This CDR3 spans 15 amino acids. Germline V gene lookup returns CDR1 KGHSH and CDR2 LQKENI. CDR3 in DNA: TGTGCCAGCTCACCTCCGGTCGGGACAGAAGAGACCCAGTACTTC. This codes for CASSPPVGTEETQYF.

J is TRBJ1-6 and V is TRBV19, with 8 bases identical to TRBD1. The CDR3 length is 15 residues. CDR1 is LNHDA, CDR2 SQIVND, per germline (reference sequence). V lost 4 bases, J lost 7 bases, and 6 bases stayed unmatched. CDR3 in amino acids: CASSTGDRLNSPLHF. The CDR3 DNA follows: TGTGCCAGTAGTACCGGGGACAGGTTAAATTCACCCCTCCACTTT.

The genes are TRBV12-3 or TRBV12-4 and TRBJ1-1; D is unclear. V was pared by 8 bases and J by 4 bases, with 8 bases between. The CDR3 length is 11 residues. CDR3 in DNA: TGTGCCAGCCTCAGTGTCACTGAAGCTTTCTTT. Translation gives CASLSVTEAFF.

This chain connects TRBV19 to TRBJ2-1; no definite D call. Trimming left V 5 bases short and J 7 bases short, with 12 bases between. The germline V gene encodes CDR1 LNHDA and CDR2 SQIVND (reference sequence). The CDR3 totals 13 residues. The CDR3 DNA reads as TGTGCCAGTAGTCGGGTAGAGTTGAATGAGCAGTTCTTC. This encodes CASSRVELNEQFF.

The J gene is TRBJ2-7, the V gene TRBV29-1; D is unresolved. Germline loops: CDR1 SQVTM, CDR2 ANQGSEA. V was trimmed by 6 bases and J by 2 bases, leaving 11 bases between them. CDR3 size: 12 residues. This CDR3 reads CSVNKIPYEQYF. CDR3 coding DNA: TGCAGCGTGAACAAAATCCCCTACGAGCAGTACTTC.

The genes are TRBV4-3 and TRBJ1-5, with D unclear. V lost 4 bases and J lost 3, with 7 bases in between. The CDR3 sequence is 13 residues long. Germline assignment: CDR1 LGHNA and CDR2 YSLEER. The CDR3: CASSRGNNQPQHF. CDR3 DNA: TGCGCCAGCAGCCGAGGGAACAATCAGCCCCAGCATTTT.

Comment on this clone: The sample contains more than one DNA sequence encoding this CDR3. The chain links TRBV28 to TRBJ1-3; perhaps TRBD1 as D (6 bases). This CDR3 comprises 14 residues. Germline CDR1 reads MDHEN; CDR2 reads SYDVKM. The V and J ends lost 2 bases and 4 bases respectively, with 9 bases between them. CDR3 loop: CASSLGGAGNTIYF. The CDR3 nucleotides are TGTGCCAGCAGTTTAGGGGGCGCCGGAAACACCATATATTTT.

V usage is TRBV11-2 and J usage is TRBJ2-3; maybe TRBD1 (5 bases). Between the trimmed V and J ends, which lost 0 bases and 9 bases, there was a span of 10 bases. This CDR3 has 13 residues. CDR1 is SGHAT, CDR2 FQNNGV, per germline. The DNA of the CDR3 is TGTGCCAGCAGCTTAGAATCAGGGAACACGCAGTATTTT. Protein sequence: CASSLESGNTQYF.

The chain is built from TRBV21-1 and TRBJ1-1; the table's TRBD1 call for D was not verified on the DNA. TRBV21-1 is flagged as a pseudogene. The CDR3 spans 14 residues. In nucleotides, the CDR3 is TGTGCCAGCAGCTTGTGGGCCTTGGACACTGAAGCTTTCTTT. This codes for CASSLWALDTEAFF.

The chain recombines TRBV7-9 with TRBJ2-2; possible D gene TRBD2, 6 bases. This CDR3 region has 15 residues. V gave up 1 base and J gave up 4 bases, with 10 bases separating them. Germline V gene lookup returns CDR1 SEHNR and CDR2 FQNEAQ (reference sequence). This chain's CDR3 is CASSLVLAPTGELFF. The CDR3 bases are TGTGCCAGCAGCTTAGTACTAGCTCCCACCGGGGAGCTGTTTTTT.

This clone was seen a few times. The genes are TRBV27 and TRBJ1-4; D is undetermined. The CDR3 runs to 15 residues. Germline V gene lookup returns CDR1 MNHEY and CDR2 SMNVEV (reference sequence). V shed 6 bases and J shed 0 bases, with 11 bases lying between them. The CDR3 sequence: CASSPILATNEKLFF. The CDR3, as DNA: TGTGCCAGCAGCCCAATTTTAGCAACTAATGAAAAACTGTTTTTT.

The chain links TRBV4-1 to TRBJ2-7, with a possible D match to TRBD1 (6 bases). Per the germline V gene, CDR1 is MGHRA and CDR2 is YSYEKL. V was pared by 2 bases and J by 0 bases, with 14 bases between. CDR3 length equals 16 residues. The CDR3 spells CASSQLTAGASYEQYF. The CDR3 bases are TGCGCCAGCAGCCAACTAACGGCAGGGGCCTCCTACGAGCAGTACTTC.

J is TRBJ1-5 and V is TRBV25-1; D gene unclear. This CDR3 contains 13 residues. V lost 5 bases and J 4 bases, leaving 9 bases between the germline ends. From germline, CDR1 is MGHDK and CDR2 SYGVNS. Here the CDR3 DNA reads TGTGCCAGCAGTCCGGCGGGAAATCAGCCCCAGCATTTT. Translation gives CASSPAGNQPQHF.

V gene TRBV29-1 combines with J gene TRBJ1-2; D might be TRBD1 (6 bases). The V gene lost 1 base and the J gene lost 5 bases, with 20 bases spanning the gap. The CDR3 is 16 amino acids. The germline CDR1 and CDR2 sequences are SQVTM and ANQGSEA. The DNA of the CDR3 is TGCAGCGTTGAAGTACCCCGCCTAACAGGGAATTATGGCTACACCTTC. Protein: CSVEVPRLTGNYGYTF.

Only a few counts were recorded for this clone. The chain recombines TRBV19 with TRBJ2-7; tentatively, D is TRBD2 (5 bases). The CDR3 sequence is 13 residues long. CDR1 LNHDA and CDR2 SQIVND come from the germline V gene (reference sequence). V shed 3 bases and J shed 6 bases, with 12 bases lying between them. CDR3 residues: CASSMIGLVEQYF. For the CDR3, the DNA is TGTGCCAGTAGTATGATCGGACTGGTCGAGCAGTACTTC.

V and J are TRBV5-8 and TRBJ2-1; tentatively, D is TRBD2 (5 bases). The ends were cut back, 0 bases at V and 6 bases at J, with 10 bases in the middle. Germline CDR1 is SGHTS and CDR2 is YDEGEE. This CDR3 contains 14 residues. DNA for the CDR3: TGTGCCAGCAGCTTGGGGTTACTAGGCAATGAGCAGTTCTTC. Protein product: CASSLGLLGNEQFF.

The genes are TRBV19 and TRBJ2-3, with TRBD2 matching over 10 bases. The CDR3 consists of 14 residues. Germline V gene data show CDR1 as LNHDA and CDR2 as SQIVND (reference sequence). V gave up 10 bases and J gave up 3 bases; unmatched junction bases: 7. CDR3 sequence reads: CATSTSGVTDTQYF. In DNA form, the CDR3 reads TGTGCCACCTCTACTAGCGGGGTGACAGATACGCAGTATTTT.

V gene TRBV18 combines with J gene TRBJ2-3; D is ambiguous. The V gene lost 4 bases and the J gene lost 4 bases, with 3 bases spanning the gap. The CDR3 loop spans 11 amino acids. Germline V gene lookup returns CDR1 KGHSH and CDR2 LQKENI. The DNA of the CDR3 is TGTGCCAGCTCACTCGCAGATACGCAGTATTTT. Translating it yields CASSLADTQYF.

This clone was seen just once. Here the CDR3 reads CASSISTYGNQPQHF. The CDR3 DNA sequence: TGTGCCAGTAGTATCTCCACCTATGGCAATCAGCCCCAGCATTTT. The J gene is TRBJ1-5, the V gene TRBV19, with D uncertain. With 3 bases removed from V and 2 bases from J, the gap between germline ends came to 11 bases. CDR1 is LNHDA, CDR2 SQIVND, per germline (reference sequence). The CDR3 spans 15 residues.

The V gene is TRBV12-3 or TRBV12-4, the J gene TRBJ1-4; 7 bases map to TRBD1. CDR3 length: 12 residues. Germline trimming cut 9 bases from V and 5 bases from J; bases unmatched to any gene: 3. The CDR3 DNA reads TGTGCCAGTGGGACAGCGAATGAAAAACTGTTTTTT. This sequence encodes CASGTANEKLFF.

This clone was found a few times. The chain recombines TRBV6-1 with TRBJ2-5; D gene unclear. Germline V CDR1 and CDR2: MNHNS, SASEGT. Trimming pared 2 bases from V and 4 bases from J, leaving 5 bases between. This CDR3 is built from 12 residues. The chain's CDR3 is CASSESLETQYF. CDR3 sequence (DNA): TGTGCCAGCAGTGAAAGCTTAGAGACCCAGTACTTC.

The V gene is TRBV15, the J gene TRBJ1-4; possibly TRBD1 for D (5 bases). The CDR3 contains 14 residues. The V gene lost 5 bases and the J gene lost 2 bases, with 9 bases spanning the gap. The germline V gene has CDR1 LNHNV and CDR2 YYDKDF (reference sequence). The CDR3 region is CATSGGGTNEKLFF. For the CDR3, the DNA is TGTGCCACCAGCGGGGGGGGGACTAATGAAAAACTGTTTTTT. Full variable domain (rest looked up from reference TRBV15 and TRBJ1-4): DAMVIQNPRYQVTQFGKPVTLSCSQTLNHNVMYWYQQKSSQAPKLLFHYYDKDFNNEADTPDNFQSRRPNTSFCFLDIRSPGLGDTAMYLCATSGGGTNEKLFFGSGTQLSVL.

The chain is built from TRBV7-9 and TRBJ2-1; 12 bases line up with TRBD2. Germline trimming cut 2 bases from V and 10 bases from J; bases unmatched to any gene: 6. Germline V lookup: CDR1 SEHNR, CDR2 FQNEAQ (reference sequence). The CDR3 is made up of 15 amino acids. As DNA, the CDR3 is TGTGCCAGCAGCTTACTAGCGGGGGGGCCCAGCGAGCAGTTCTTC. This translates into CASSLLAGGPSEQFF.

The CDR3 DNA sequence: TGTGCCAGCTCACCAATAAAGACAGGGTTCTACAATGAGCAGTTCTTC. This sequence encodes CASSPIKTGFYNEQFF. The genes are TRBV18 and TRBJ2-1; TRBD1 matches 7 bases. The CDR3 runs to 16 residues. J was trimmed by 3 bases and V by 2 bases; bases with no gene match: 7. Germline V gene data show CDR1 as KGHSH and CDR2 as LQKENI.

The chain is built from TRBV6-5 and TRBJ2-1; 8 bases are shared with TRBD2. Per germline, CDR1 MNHEY and CDR2 SVGAGI. This CDR3 spans 13 amino acids. The V and J ends lost 7 bases and 5 bases, in that order; junction bases with no gene match: 4. CDR3 coding DNA: TGTGCCAGCACTGCGGGGGGTAACAATGAGCAGTTCTTC. It yields the protein CASTAGGNNEQFF.

The chain employs TRBV28 and TRBJ2-7; D is ambiguous. The CDR3 totals 11 residues. V was clipped by 6 bases and J by 3 bases, with 6 bases between them. The germline gives CDR1 MDHEN, CDR2 SYDVKM. The CDR3, as DNA: TGTGCCAGCAGCCTAAACTACGAGCAGTACTTC. The encoded protein is CASSLNYEQYF.

The chain couples TRBV5-5 to TRBJ1-6; TRBD1 aligns across 9 bases. CDR1 and CDR2 from the germline V gene are SGHKS and YYEKEE (reference sequence). V lost 3 bases to trimming and J lost 7 bases; unmatched junction nucleotides: 5. CDR3 size: 15 residues. In nucleotides, the CDR3 is TGTGCCAGCAGCTATTATACAGGGGGCAATTCACCCCTCCACTTT. Translating gives CASSYYTGGNSPLHF.

This rearrangement joins TRBV28 to TRBJ1-1, with a tentative D call TRBD1 (6 bases). The CDR3 is 14 residues long. The germline CDR1 and CDR2 sequences are MDHEN and SYDVKM. Between the trimmed V and J ends, which lost 3 bases and 4 bases, there was a span of 12 bases. CDR3 loop: CASSFGQRITEAFF. The CDR3 DNA reads as TGTGCCAGCAGTTTTGGACAGCGAATCACTGAAGCTTTCTTT.

The chain recombines TRBV29-1 with TRBJ2-2; D is perhaps TRBD1 (5 bases). The CDR3 is made up of 12 amino acids. Trimming cost V 6 bases and J 5 bases, with 10 bases left between them. Per the germline V gene, CDR1 is SQVTM and CDR2 is ANQGSEA. The CDR3 DNA reads TGCAGCGTGACCTCAGGGACCGGGGAGCTGTTTTTT. Translated: CSVTSGTGELFF.